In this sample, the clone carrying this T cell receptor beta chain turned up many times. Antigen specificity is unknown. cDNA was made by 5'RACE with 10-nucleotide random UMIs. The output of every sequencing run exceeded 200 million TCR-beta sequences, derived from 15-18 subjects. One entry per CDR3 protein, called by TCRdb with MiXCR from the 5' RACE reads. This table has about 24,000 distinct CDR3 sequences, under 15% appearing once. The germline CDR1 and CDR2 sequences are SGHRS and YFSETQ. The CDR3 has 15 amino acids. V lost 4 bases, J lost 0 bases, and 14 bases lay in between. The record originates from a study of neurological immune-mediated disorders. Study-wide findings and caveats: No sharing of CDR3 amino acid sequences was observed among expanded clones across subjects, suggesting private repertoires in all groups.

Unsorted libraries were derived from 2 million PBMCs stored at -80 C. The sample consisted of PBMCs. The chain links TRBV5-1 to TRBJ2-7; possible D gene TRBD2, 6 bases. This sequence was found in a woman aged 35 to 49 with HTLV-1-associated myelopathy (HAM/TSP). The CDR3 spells CASSLRDESSYEQYF. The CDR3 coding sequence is TGCGCCAGCAGCCTGCGGGACGAAAGCTCCTACGAGCAGTACTTC.